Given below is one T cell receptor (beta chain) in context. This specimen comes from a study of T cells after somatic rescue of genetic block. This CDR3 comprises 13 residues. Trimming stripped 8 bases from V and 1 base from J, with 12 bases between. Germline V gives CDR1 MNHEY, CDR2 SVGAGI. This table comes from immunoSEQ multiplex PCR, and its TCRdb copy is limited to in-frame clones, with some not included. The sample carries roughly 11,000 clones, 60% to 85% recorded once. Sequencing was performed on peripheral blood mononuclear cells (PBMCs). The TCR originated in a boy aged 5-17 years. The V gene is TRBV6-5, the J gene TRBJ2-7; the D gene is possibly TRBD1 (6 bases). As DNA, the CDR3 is TGTGCCAGCCGGCACAGGGTTTCCTACGAGCAGTACTTC. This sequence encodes CASRHRVSYEQYF.